This TCR beta chain was sequenced in a study of T-cell memory formation after mild COVID-19. Study-wide findings and caveats: Clones that got smaller from day 15 to 85 had even CD4/CD8, while clones growing later tipped toward CD4+. Researchers report contracting CD4+ clones mostly in CM and EM, with CD8+ clones in EMRA. Some clones that responded were present in memory (sampled pre-infection), which suggests cross-reactive memory joined.

This clonotype was observed a handful of times. The antigen is unknown. TCRalpha and TCRbeta libraries used 5'RACE with constant-segment primers and UMIs. Each CDR3 protein gets one entry after TCRdb re-called the 5' RACE reads with MiXCR. In the table there are more than 250,000 distinct CDR3 sequences, 15% to 20% of which are singletons. CDR1 and CDR2 from the germline V gene are LNHNV and YYDKDF (reference sequence). The CDR3 covers 14 residues. Losses at the gene ends were 3 bases for V and 7 bases for J; bases not matched to a gene: 9. Sample: PBMCs or a T cell subset sorted from them (not recorded which). The chain couples TRBV15 to TRBJ2-7; TRBD2 aligns across 7 bases. The source of this sequence is a man between 18 and 35 years old who had mild COVID-19 (a few samples of this study predate the infection). Cell type and time point are not known. CDR3 in amino acids: CATSRAGLPWEQYF. CDR3 coding DNA: TGTGCCACCAGCAGGGCGGGACTACCGTGGGAGCAGTACTTC.